This TCR beta chain was retrieved from a study of CD8+CD57+ T cells in acquired aplastic anemia. In the study overall: Recorded DNA amounts for sorted CD4+ and CD8+ cells had an average of approximately 2.9 ug. Healthy-donor CD4+ cells averaged about 11 million reads. Study results and caveats: Patients shared 25 to 35 CD8+ CDR3 sequences with controls.

CDR1 DFQATT and CDR2 SNEGSKA come from the germline V gene (reference sequence). CDR3 length equals 13 residues. V was cut by 2 bases and J by 3 bases, with 10 bases left in between. CDR3 and TCR beta VDJ profiling relied on a genomic DNA template. TCRdb called the reads again in MiXCR, with one record for every CDR3 protein. The sample gives 200,000 to 250,000 distinct CDR3 sequences, about a third of which show up once; 0.95% to 1.2% is in the top ten. As to this clonotype: Its antigen is as yet unknown.

Input material: sorted CD4+, CD8+, or CD8+CD57+ T cells (not recorded which) from PBMCs. The sequence derives from a human donor in good health, serving as a control. The rearrangement links TRBV20-1 to TRBJ1-1, with a weak D call TRBD1 (5 bases). The CDR3 spells CSARQGGDTEAFF. CDR3 nucleotide sequence: TGCAGTGCTAGACAGGGTGGAGACACTGAAGCTTTCTTT.